Below are 21 T cell receptor beta chains sequenced from a single sample in a study of identical twins. TCRdb processed the 5' RACE reads anew with MiXCR; each CDR3 protein has one entry. This sample has around 280,000 distinct CDR3 sequences, with roughly 8.6% found just once. A further study also used this sample, focusing on yellow fever vaccine responses in identical twins.

Sequencing was done on a sample of memory (CD45RO+) T cells sorted from blood. Receptor source: a woman aged 18-29 years in good health.

The CDR3 here is CASSPVKGFIQETQYF. The CDR3 DNA follows: TGTGCCAGCAGTCCGGTCAAGGGGTTCATCCAAGAGACCCAGTACTTC. The V call is TRBV27, the J call TRBJ2-5; D is perhaps TRBD1 (5 bases). CDR3 length: 16 amino acids. Germline lookup yields CDR1 MNHEY and CDR2 SMNVEV (reference sequence). The V and J ends lost 5 bases and 1 base respectively, with 17 bases between them.

In this sample, this clonotype turned up a few times. The V and J genes are TRBV20-1 and TRBJ2-5, with TRBD1 identical over 7 bases. The V segment lost 5 bases and the J segment 2 bases; nucleotides outside the gene matches: 2. The CDR3 length is 12 residues. Germline V gives CDR1 DFQATT, CDR2 SNEGSKA (reference sequence). The CDR3 spells CSAQQGQETQYF. The CDR3 nucleotides read TGCAGTGCTCAACAGGGGCAAGAGACCCAGTACTTC.

The genes are TRBV6-2 or TRBV6-3 and TRBJ1-4, with TRBD1 matching over 7 bases. CDR1 is MNHEY and CDR2 is SVGEGT in the germline V gene. V was pared by 5 bases and J by 7 bases, with 7 bases of the junction left unmatched. The CDR3 runs to 14 residues. CDR3 region: CASSDRVGGEKLFF. In DNA form, the CDR3 reads TGTGCCAGCAGTGACAGGGTGGGAGGTGAAAAACTGTTTTTT.

In this sample, this clonotype turned up many times. The chain has TRBV3-1 and TRBJ1-1; D unclear. The CDR3 spans 13 residues. Germline CDR1 reads LGHDT; CDR2 reads YNNKEL (reference sequence). V lost 0 bases to trimming and J lost 11 bases, with 13 bases between them. The chain's CDR3 is CASSQDAWGRAFF. The CDR3 DNA is TGTGCCAGCAGCCAAGATGCTTGGGGTCGGGCTTTCTTT.

Many counts were recorded for this clonotype. The chain has TRBV9 and TRBJ2-3; D may be TRBD2 (6 bases). V was trimmed by 2 bases and J by 0 bases, leaving 7 bases between them. Germline loops: CDR1 SGDLS, CDR2 YYNGEE. The CDR3 consists of 14 residues. The CDR3 region is CASSVSGSTDTQYF. CDR3 in DNA: TGTGCCAGCAGCGTGAGCGGGAGCACAGATACGCAGTATTTT.

This clonotype was observed a handful of times. V is TRBV25-1 and J is TRBJ1-5; maybe TRBD1 (5 bases). The CDR3 extends over 14 amino acids. CDR1 and CDR2 from the germline V gene are MGHDK and SYGVNS. V was shortened by 10 bases and J by 3 bases, with 16 bases between the two germline ends. The CDR3 DNA reads as TGTGCCACTTCAGCAGGGCTAAACAATCAGCCCCAGCATTTT. Translated, it gives CATSAGLNNQPQHF.

The chain links TRBV6-5 to TRBJ2-1, with 11 bases matching TRBD2. Germline CDR1 is MNHEY and CDR2 is SVGAGI. With V trimmed by 3 bases and J by 15 bases, 10 bases remained unmatched. The CDR3 has 14 amino acids. CDR3 in amino acids: CASSYSASGGPGFF. The CDR3 region has the DNA TGTGCCAGCAGTTATTCTGCTAGCGGGGGGCCGGGGTTCTTC.

V usage is TRBV20-1 and J usage is TRBJ2-3; 16 bases align to TRBD2. CDR1 DFQATT and CDR2 SNEGSKA come from the germline V gene (reference sequence). CDR3 length: 16 residues. J was trimmed by 4 bases and V by 1 base; bases with no gene match: 2. The CDR3 DNA sequence: TGCAGTGCTAGAGGGGGGACTAGCGGGGGGGCAGATACGCAGTATTTT. It yields the protein CSARGGTSGGADTQYF.

The sample holds a few counts of this clonotype. The chain combines TRBV11-3 with TRBJ2-7, with 10 bases that match TRBD2. The V segment lost 3 bases and the J segment 1 base; nucleotides outside the gene matches: 3. The germline V gene encodes CDR1 SGHNT and CDR2 YENEEA. This CDR3 is built from 15 residues. The CDR3 region is CASSFASGSSYEQYF. The CDR3 DNA sequence: TGTGCCAGCAGCTTTGCTAGCGGGAGTTCCTACGAGCAGTACTTC.

This clonotype was seen at least ten times. The J gene is TRBJ2-1, the V gene TRBV6-5; tentatively, D is TRBD1 (5 bases). From germline, CDR1 is MNHEY and CDR2 SVGAGI. The CDR3 is made up of 14 amino acids. The V end lost 2 bases, the J end lost 0 bases, and 5 bases lay between the germline ends. The CDR3 here is CASSYRGSYNEQFF. CDR3 nucleotide sequence: TGTGCCAGCAGTTACAGGGGCTCCTACAATGAGCAGTTCTTC.

Of note for this clonotype: At one of its ends the junction is not consistent with the germline gene, which may arise from a read error. This chain links TRBV19 with TRBJ1-2; TRBD1 might be the D (6 bases). The CDR3 has 16 amino acids. CDR1 and CDR2 from the germline V gene are LNHDA and SQIVND (reference sequence). CDR3 in amino acids: CASSIDHLTGLDGYIF. The DNA for the CDR3 is TGTGCCAGTAGTATAGATCACCTAACAGGGTTGGATGGCTACATCTTC. Complete variable domain (other parts from reference TRBV19 and TRBJ1-2): DGGITQSPKYLFRKEGQNVTLSCEQNLNHDAMYWYRQDPGQGLRLIYYSQIVNDFQKGDIAEGYSVSREKKESFPLTVTSAQKNPTAFYLCASSIDHLTGLDGYIFGSGTRLTVV.

This clonotype has at least ten counts. This chain links TRBV4-1 with TRBJ1-4, with a tentative D call TRBD1 (5 bases). V lost 4 bases and J lost 8, with 20 bases in between. Looked up from germline, CDR1 is MGHRA and CDR2 is YSYEKL. There are 16 residues in the CDR3. The CDR3 DNA reads TGCGCCAGCAGCCTCTCGGGGGGGGAGATGGGCGAAAAACTGTTTTTT. This gives the protein CASSLSGGEMGEKLFF.

The gene calls are TRBV9 and TRBJ1-1; D gene uncertain. The germline gives CDR1 SGDLS, CDR2 YYNGEE. V lost 3 bases to trimming and J lost 0 bases, with 9 bases between them. The CDR3 is 14 residues long. As DNA, the CDR3 is TGTGCCAGCAGCGCCGGACGGTTGAACACTGAAGCTTTCTTT. This translates into CASSAGRLNTEAFF.

This clonotype was recorded many times. The gene calls are TRBV29-1 and TRBJ2-1; a possible D gene is TRBD1 (6 bases). The CDR3 has 13 residues. The V end lost 2 bases, the J end lost 5 bases, and 10 bases lay between the germline ends. Germline CDR1 and CDR2: SQVTM and ANQGSEA. CDR3 nucleotide sequence: TGCAGCGTTGAAAGCGGACAGAACAATGAGCAGTTCTTC. It encodes CSVESGQNNEQFF.

The CDR3 DNA reads TGTGCCAGCAGTGAGTATGACAGCTCTGGGGCCAACGTCCTGACTTTC. It translates to CASSEYDSSGANVLTF. The chain uses TRBV6-4 and TRBJ2-6, with a weak D call TRBD1 (5 bases). Germline CDR1 reads MRHNA; CDR2 reads SNTAGT. Trimming pared 3 bases from V and 0 bases from J, leaving 9 bases between. The CDR3 has 16 amino acids.

The chain combines TRBV20-1 with TRBJ2-7; 11 bases line up with TRBD2. The V segment lost 1 base and the J segment 3 bases; nucleotides outside the gene matches: 11. Germline CDR1 and CDR2: DFQATT and SNEGSKA (reference sequence). This CDR3 comprises 17 residues. CDR3 amino acids: CSARVLGTSGSDYEQYF. In nucleotides, the CDR3 is TGCAGTGCTAGAGTCCTAGGGACTAGCGGATCAGACTACGAGCAGTACTTC.

The gene calls are TRBV25-1 and TRBJ2-1; 11 nucleotides match TRBD2. The CDR3 loop spans 16 amino acids. Germline V lookup: CDR1 MGHDK, CDR2 SYGVNS. Germline trimming cut 2 bases from V and 6 bases from J; bases unmatched to any gene: 6. The DNA of the CDR3 is TGTGCCAGCAGTGAAATAGCGGGAGGGCCCTCCAATGAGCAGTTCTTC. Translation: CASSEIAGGPSNEQFF. Drawing the rest from reference TRBV25-1 and TRBJ2-1, the complete variable domain is EADIYQTPRYLVIGTGKKITLECSQTMGHDKMYWYQQDPGMELHLIHYSYGVNSTEKGDLSSESTVSRIRTEHFPLTLESARPSHTSQYLCASSEIAGGPSNEQFFGPGTRLTVL.

The sample holds a few counts of this clonotype. The J gene is TRBJ2-2, the V gene TRBV19; 10 bases map to TRBD1. Per germline, CDR1 LNHDA and CDR2 SQIVND (reference sequence). The trim removed 4 bases at V and 6 bases at J, leaving 5 bases unmatched. This CDR3 is 15 amino acids long. The CDR3 sequence: CASSTGTGVAGELFF. As DNA, the CDR3 is TGTGCCAGTAGTACAGGGACAGGGGTTGCCGGGGAGCTGTTTTTT.

This clonotype was detected a few times. The V and J genes are TRBV10-3 and TRBJ2-3; D gene ambiguous. V dropped 0 bases and J dropped 6 bases, with 13 bases sitting between them. Germline CDR1 and CDR2: ENHRY and SYGVKD. The CDR3 covers 15 residues. For the CDR3, the DNA is TGTGCCATCAGTGAGTCGGTGACCCCCAAGGATACGCAGTATTTT. Protein sequence: CAISESVTPKDTQYF.

This clonotype was counted many times. The gene calls are TRBV20-1 and TRBJ1-1; D remains unclear. Germline V gene sequence: CDR1 DFQATT, CDR2 SNEGSKA (reference sequence). CDR3 size: 11 residues. V dropped 3 bases and J dropped 6 bases, with 8 bases sitting between them. CDR3 sequence reads: CSASDGAEAFF. The CDR3 bases are TGCAGTGCTAGCGATGGGGCTGAAGCTTTCTTT.

This clonotype was detected only a few times. This rearrangement joins TRBV27 to TRBJ2-7, with 9 bases that match TRBD2. V shed 0 bases, J shed 1 base, and the junction held 1 base outside the gene matches. Germline V gene lookup returns CDR1 MNHEY and CDR2 SMNVEV (reference sequence). This CDR3 spans 15 amino acids. The CDR3 protein is CASSLSLAGSYEQYF. CDR3 bases: TGTGCCAGCAGTTTATCCCTAGCGGGATCCTACGAGCAGTACTTC.